A single sample gave rise to the 16 T cell receptor beta chains below, sequenced in a study of T-cell reconstitution after alpha-beta-depleted transplantation in children. Preparing the TCRbeta library involved the use of unique molecular identifiers. TCRdb reprocessed the PCR reads with MiXCR, giving one entry per CDR3 protein. In the table there are 250,000 to 350,000 distinct CDR3 sequences, 9.9% of which are singletons. The source material was PBMCs from the stem cell graft donor, sampled from the stem cell graft. Receptors originate from a human donor who donated a stem cell graft to a child with SCID.

The V gene is TRBV20-1, the J gene TRBJ2-5; no definite D call. This CDR3 comprises 15 residues. Trimming took off 5 bases at V and 4 bases at J, with 20 bases between the two ends. Germline lookup yields CDR1 DFQATT and CDR2 SNEGSKA (reference sequence). In DNA, the CDR3 is TGCAGTGCTCCACACCCGACTGCACTCCGAGAGACCCAGTACTTC. Translating it yields CSAPHPTALRETQYF.

This clonotype was counted only a few times. The chain has TRBV19 and TRBJ2-7; the D call may be TRBD1 or TRBD2 (7 bases each). There are 16 residues in the CDR3. Trimming stripped 4 bases from V and 2 bases from J, with 18 bases between. CDR1 is LNHDA, CDR2 SQIVND, per germline (reference sequence). The CDR3 loop reads CASSTTWTGLAYEQYF. CDR3 bases: TGTGCCAGTAGTACCACATGGACAGGACTAGCCTACGAGCAGTACTTC.

This clonotype was seen at least ten times. The V gene is TRBV12-3 or TRBV12-4, the J gene TRBJ2-5; 9 bases align to TRBD2. The CDR3 sequence is 15 residues long. Trimming removed 5 bases from V and 4 bases from J; junction bases left unmatched: 8. The CDR3 bases are TGTGCCAGCAGTCCCAGCGGGGGGTTAGGAGAGACCCAGTACTTC. It codes for CASSPSGGLGETQYF.

This clonotype was recorded a few times. The J gene is TRBJ2-1, the V gene TRBV12-3 or TRBV12-4; 9 bases align to TRBD2. V lost 0 bases and J lost 1; bases outside the gene matches: 7. The CDR3 is made up of 18 amino acids. The CDR3: CASSLASSGVGSYNEQFF. For the CDR3, the DNA is TGTGCCAGCAGTTTAGCCTCTAGCGGGGTTGGATCCTACAATGAGCAGTTCTTC.

The V call is TRBV7-3, the J call TRBJ2-2, with TRBD2 matching 9 bases. This CDR3 spans 16 amino acids. With V trimmed by 5 bases and J by 2 bases, 6 bases remained unmatched. CDR1 SGHTA and CDR2 FQGTGA come from the germline V gene. The CDR3 DNA is TGTGCCAGCAGCACATGGACTAGCGTAAACACCGGGGAGCTGTTTTTT. Protein sequence: CASSTWTSVNTGELFF.

The rearrangement links TRBV29-1 to TRBJ2-1, with D perhaps matching TRBD1 (6 bases). The length of the CDR3 is 11 residues. V lost 7 bases, J lost 10 bases, and 14 bases lay in between. Germline loops: CDR1 SQVTM, CDR2 ANQGSEA. CDR3 sequence reads: CSGMQGREQFF. CDR3 coding DNA: TGCAGCGGGATGCAGGGGCGCGAGCAGTTCTTC.

The chain couples TRBV5-1 to TRBJ1-3; D call uncertain. The germline V gene has CDR1 SGHRS and CDR2 YFSETQ. The CDR3 sequence is 16 residues long. V was shortened by 0 bases and J by 0 bases, with 10 bases between the two germline ends. The chain's CDR3 is CASSLGSWISGNTIYF. CDR3 nucleotide sequence: TGCGCCAGCAGCTTGGGGTCTTGGATCTCTGGAAACACCATATATTTT.

This clonotype showed up just a few times. The chain links TRBV7-3 to TRBJ2-3, with 10 bases fitting TRBD2. This CDR3 contains 16 residues. Germline CDR1 and CDR2: SGHTA and FQGTGA. V was pared by 5 bases and J by 3 bases, with 8 bases of the junction left unmatched. This chain's CDR3 is CASSHGSGGATDTQYF. For the CDR3, the DNA is TGTGCCAGCAGCCACGGCAGCGGGGGGGCAACAGATACGCAGTATTTT. Using reference TRBV7-3 and TRBJ2-3 for the parts outside the CDR3, the full variable domain is GAGVSQTPSNKVTEKGKYVELRCDPISGHTALYWYRQSLGQGPEFLIYFQGTGAADDSGLPNDRFFAVRPEGSVSTLKIQRTERGDSAVYLCASSHGSGGATDTQYFGPGTRLTVL.

This clonotype appeared a few times. The chain carries TRBV27 and TRBJ2-1; the match to TRBD2 covers 11 bases. CDR1 and CDR2 from the germline V gene are MNHEY and SMNVEV (reference sequence). The CDR3 is 17 amino acids. The trim removed 8 bases at V and 6 bases at J, leaving 15 bases unmatched. The chain's CDR3 is CASGRLSLAGGPNEQFF. For the CDR3, the DNA is TGTGCCAGCGGGCGGTTAAGCCTAGCGGGGGGTCCCAATGAGCAGTTCTTC.

The chain recombines TRBV27 with TRBJ2-5; 9 bases line up with TRBD1. The CDR3 totals 13 residues. Germline assignment: CDR1 MNHEY and CDR2 SMNVEV (reference sequence). Trimming cost V 6 bases and J 4 bases; bases outside gene matches: 3. In nucleotides, the CDR3 is TGTGCCAGCAGAAAGGGACAGGGAGAGACCCAGTACTTC. Its protein is CASRKGQGETQYF.

The chain is built from TRBV7-3 and TRBJ2-7, with 8 bases fitting TRBD2. This CDR3 spans 15 amino acids. Looked up from germline, CDR1 is SGHTA and CDR2 is FQGTGA. The J segment lost 5 bases and the V segment lost 3 bases, leaving 9 bases of the junction unmatched. CDR3 DNA: TGTGCCAGCAGCTTGTCAGGACTAGCAACCCACGAGCAGTACTTC. This codes for CASSLSGLATHEQYF.

The CDR3 is CASSQEGQGNTEAFF. In nucleotides, the CDR3 is TGCGCCAGCAGCCAGGAGGGACAGGGGAACACTGAAGCTTTCTTT. This rearrangement joins TRBV4-1 to TRBJ1-1; 9 nucleotides agree with TRBD1. This CDR3 has 15 residues. From germline, CDR1 is MGHRA and CDR2 YSYEKL. V gave up 3 bases and J gave up 1 base; unmatched junction bases: 3.

In this sample, this clonotype turned up a few times. This chain joins TRBV9 and TRBJ2-7, with 9 bases matching TRBD1. The CDR3 extends over 15 amino acids. Germline V lookup: CDR1 SGDLS, CDR2 YYNGEE. V dropped 0 bases and J dropped 6; count of bases not matched to a gene: 7. CDR3 sequence: CASSVGGDRASEQYF. The CDR3 region has the DNA TGTGCCAGCAGCGTAGGAGGGGACAGGGCTTCCGAGCAGTACTTC.

This clonotype turned up a few times. The chain joins TRBV19 to TRBJ1-1; unclear D gene. In germline, CDR1 is LNHDA, CDR2 SQIVND (reference sequence). The CDR3 spans 13 residues. V was pared by 0 bases and J by 6 bases, with 8 bases between. This CDR3 is CASSIDSGSEAFF. As DNA, the CDR3 is TGTGCCAGTAGTATAGATAGCGGGTCTGAAGCTTTCTTT.

This clonotype was observed many times. V is TRBV12-3 or TRBV12-4 and J is TRBJ2-2; 8 bases map to TRBD1. The CDR3 consists of 16 residues. With V trimmed by 6 bases and J by 4 bases, 10 bases remained unmatched. CDR3 coding DNA: TGTGCCAGCAGCTTTACCAGGGGGCATTCCACCGGGGAGCTGTTTTTT. It is translated as CASSFTRGHSTGELFF.

This chain connects TRBV4-1 to TRBJ2-7; D call uncertain. Germline V lookup: CDR1 MGHRA, CDR2 YSYEKL. The V end was cut by 0 bases, the J end by 4 bases, with 16 bases between. The CDR3 is made up of 16 amino acids. For the CDR3, the DNA is TGCGCCAGCAGCCAAGAACCGGCAGTCGTGGGGTACGAGCAGTACTTC. Protein product: CASSQEPAVVGYEQYF.